This T cell receptor beta chain was sequenced in a study of spatial heterogeneity in lung cancer (dated by TCRdb to the late 2010s). Background on the whole study: More beta-chain than alpha-chain transcripts were consistently detected, likely reflecting higher beta-chain transcript abundance. In the raw uncorrected reads, each unique combination of TCR and UMI appeared more than ten times on average. In non-small cell lung cancer, the study made a quantitative comparison of TCR alpha and beta repertoires among multiple tumor regions, matched nontumor lung and blood. Nonsynonymous mutation counts, determined by whole-exome sequencing of tumor tissue, were related to features of the TCR repertoire. Both alpha and beta chains were TCR-sequenced in 200 to 250 tumor regions, 64 matched nontumor lung samples and over 55 PBMC samples obtained at surgery. Study-wide findings and limitations: Confirming at a functional level the hypothesis that regional TCRs recognize regional mutations was considered to require additional single-cell paired TCR alpha and beta sequencing. Ubiquitous expanded tumor TCRs were found in blood more often at tumor resection than at routine follow-up.

Library preparation was by 5' RACE. The data were produced on a NextSeq 500. In the TCR library protocol, a unique molecular identifier was attached to each TCR cDNA molecule so that PCR and sequencing errors could be corrected. The original pipeline was this. TCR identification, UMI-based error correction and CDR3 extraction were performed with Decombinator tools. TCRs above a frequency of 2 per 1,000, corresponding to the top 1% of the tumor frequency distribution, were defined as expanded. Renyi diversity was computed with the R vegan package after each repertoire had been subsampled 100 times to 5,000 TCRs. CDR3 similarity networks were constructed using string-kernel similarity of amino acid triplets, with links drawn between CDR3s whose pairwise similarity was above 0.82. TCRdb took the public reads, trimmed them with fastp at Q25, ran MiXCR for clone calling and kept in-frame beta chains. Rows with one shared CDR3 protein collapse into an entry with the most common genes and DNA. The V and J calls here are based on TCRdb, not the publication. The sample table contains approximately 92,000 distinct CDR3 sequences; only one count was recorded for approximately 12% of them. The top ten hold about 38% of the sample.

With respect to this clonotype: Its antigen is currently not known. No clone much larger than this one lies a single base away; base qualities are absent.

Per the publication, the time point label means: sample taken at primary tumor resection. The donors were 60 to 80 patients from the lung TRACERx cohort who had early-stage, untreated non-small cell lung cancer. For TCR sequencing, whole RNA was extracted from tumor and nontumor lung tissue, or from cryopreserved PBMC samples, and no cell sorting was done. Patients were selected for TCR sequencing only if sufficient RNA was available from at least two tumor regions. Sequencing was performed on PBMCs, taken at surgery. The sequence came from a male donor with early-stage non-small cell lung cancer.

The bases read TGTGCCAGCAAGGGACTAGCGGTGTACGAGCAGTACTTC. Translated, this gives CASKGLAVYEQYF. The chain uses TRBV6-2 or TRBV6-3 and TRBJ2-7, with 11 junctional bases fitting TRBD2. The junction shows trimming of 7 bases on V and 4 bases on J, and the gene matches do not reach 3 bases of it. The CDR3 runs 13 residues from the cysteine to the phenylalanine. CDR3 DNA only is kept here, 39 bases in frame from base 1. CDR1 and CDR2 are drawn from the germline V gene: MNHEY, SVGEGT.